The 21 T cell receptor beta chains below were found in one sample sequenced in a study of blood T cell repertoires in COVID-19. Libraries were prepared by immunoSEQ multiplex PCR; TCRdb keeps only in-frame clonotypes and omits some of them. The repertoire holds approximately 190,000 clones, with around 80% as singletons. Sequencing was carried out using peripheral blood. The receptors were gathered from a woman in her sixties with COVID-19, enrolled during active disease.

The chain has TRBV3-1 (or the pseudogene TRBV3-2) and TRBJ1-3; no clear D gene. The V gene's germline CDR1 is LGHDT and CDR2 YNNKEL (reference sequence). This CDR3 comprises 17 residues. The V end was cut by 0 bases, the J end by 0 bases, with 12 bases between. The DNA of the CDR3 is TGTGCCAGCAGCCAAGATCCGACTGCGAGCTCTGGAAACACCATATATTTT. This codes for CASSQDPTASSGNTIYF.

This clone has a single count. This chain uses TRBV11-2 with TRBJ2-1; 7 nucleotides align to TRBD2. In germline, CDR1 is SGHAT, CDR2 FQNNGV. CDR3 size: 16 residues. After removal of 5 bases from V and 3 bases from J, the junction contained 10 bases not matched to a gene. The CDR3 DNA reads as TGTGCCAGCAGCGAGCGGGACCCCCTTCTCTACAATGAGCAGTTCTTC. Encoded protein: CASSERDPLLYNEQFF.

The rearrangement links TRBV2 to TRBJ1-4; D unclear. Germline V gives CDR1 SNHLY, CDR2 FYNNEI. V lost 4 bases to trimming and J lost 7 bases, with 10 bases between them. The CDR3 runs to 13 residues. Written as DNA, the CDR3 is TGTGCCAGCAGTGTGCGGGGTCTTGAAAAACTGTTTTTT. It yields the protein CASSVRGLEKLFF. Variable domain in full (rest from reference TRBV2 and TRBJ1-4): EPEVTQTPSHQVTQMGQEVILRCVPISNHLYFYWYRQILGQKVEFLVSFYNNEISEKSEIFDDQFSVERPDGSNFTLKIRSTKLEDSAMYFCASSVRGLEKLFFGSGTQLSVL.

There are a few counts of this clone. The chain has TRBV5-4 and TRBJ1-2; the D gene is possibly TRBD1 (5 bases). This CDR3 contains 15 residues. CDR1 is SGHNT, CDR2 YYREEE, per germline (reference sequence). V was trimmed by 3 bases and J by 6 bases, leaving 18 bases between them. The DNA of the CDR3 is TGTGCCAGCAGCTCACGGTCAGGCGGGGGGAATGGCTACACCTTC. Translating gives CASSSRSGGGNGYTF.

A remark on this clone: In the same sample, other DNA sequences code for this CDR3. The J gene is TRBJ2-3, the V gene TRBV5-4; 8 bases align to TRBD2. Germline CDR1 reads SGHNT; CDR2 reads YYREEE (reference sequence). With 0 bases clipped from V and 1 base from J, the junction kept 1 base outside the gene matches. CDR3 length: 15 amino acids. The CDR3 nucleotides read TGTGCCAGCAGCTTGGCGGGAGGGGGCACAGATACGCAGTATTTT. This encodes CASSLAGGGTDTQYF.

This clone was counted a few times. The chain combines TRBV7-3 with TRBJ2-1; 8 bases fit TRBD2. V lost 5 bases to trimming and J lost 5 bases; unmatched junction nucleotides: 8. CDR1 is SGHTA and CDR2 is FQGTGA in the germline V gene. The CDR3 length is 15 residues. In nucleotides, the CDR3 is TGTGCCAGCAGCCCTCATGCGGGGGGCCACAATGAGCAGTTCTTC. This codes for CASSPHAGGHNEQFF.

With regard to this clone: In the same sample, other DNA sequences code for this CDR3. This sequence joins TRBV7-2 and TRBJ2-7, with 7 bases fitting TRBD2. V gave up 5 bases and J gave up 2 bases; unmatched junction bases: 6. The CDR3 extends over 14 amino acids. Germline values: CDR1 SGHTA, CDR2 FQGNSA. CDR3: CASSPGTIPYEQYF. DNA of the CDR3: TGTGCCAGCAGCCCTGGGACTATCCCCTACGAGCAGTACTTC.

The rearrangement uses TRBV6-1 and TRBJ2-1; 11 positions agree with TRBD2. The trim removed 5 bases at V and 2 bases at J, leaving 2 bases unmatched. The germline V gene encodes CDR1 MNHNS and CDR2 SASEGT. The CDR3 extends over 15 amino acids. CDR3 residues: CASSPLAGAYNEQFF. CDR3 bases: TGTGCCAGCAGTCCACTAGCGGGGGCCTACAATGAGCAGTTCTTC.

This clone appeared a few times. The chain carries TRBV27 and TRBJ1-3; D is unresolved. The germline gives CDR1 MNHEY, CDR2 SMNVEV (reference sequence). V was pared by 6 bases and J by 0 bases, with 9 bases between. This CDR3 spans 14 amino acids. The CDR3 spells CASRQTYSGNTIYF. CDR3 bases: TGTGCCAGCAGACAGACCTACTCTGGAAACACCATATATTTT.

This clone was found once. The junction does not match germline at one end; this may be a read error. CDR3 nucleotide sequence: TGTGCTAGCAGCTCCAACAGGGTGGACAATGAGCAGTTCTTC. It translates to CASSSNRVDNEQFF. The rearrangement uses TRBV7-7 and TRBJ2-1, with a possible D match to TRBD1 (6 bases). The germline V gene encodes CDR1 SSHAT and CDR2 FNYEAQ (reference sequence). The CDR3 loop spans 14 amino acids. Supplemented by reference TRBV7-7 and TRBJ2-1, the full variable domain reads GAGVSQSPRYKVTKRGQDVTLRCDPISSHATLYWYQQALGQGPEFLTYFNYEAQPDKSGLPSDRFSAERPEGSISTLTIQRTEQRDSAMYRCASSSNRVDNEQFFGPGTRLTVL.

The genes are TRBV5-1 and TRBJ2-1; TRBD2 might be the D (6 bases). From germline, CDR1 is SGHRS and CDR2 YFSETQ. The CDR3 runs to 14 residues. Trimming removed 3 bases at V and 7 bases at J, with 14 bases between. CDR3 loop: CASSWAPGLNEQFF. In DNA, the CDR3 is TGCGCCAGCAGCTGGGCCCCTGGACTAAATGAGCAGTTCTTC.

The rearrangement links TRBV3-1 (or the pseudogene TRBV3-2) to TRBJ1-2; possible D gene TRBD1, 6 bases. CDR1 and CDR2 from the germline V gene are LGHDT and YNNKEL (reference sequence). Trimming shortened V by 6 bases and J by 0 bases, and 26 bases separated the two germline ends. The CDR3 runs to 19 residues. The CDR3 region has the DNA TGTGCCAGCAGTCAAACGACAGGCTTAGGCAGGGCAACTAACTATGGCTACACCTTC. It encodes CASSQTTGLGRATNYGYTF.

CDR3 DNA sequence: TGTGCCAGCAGCTCCTACAGGGGGCGGAACACCGGGGAGCTGTTTTTT. Amino acids: CASSSYRGRNTGELFF. The gene calls are TRBV5-4 and TRBJ2-2; 9 nucleotides align to TRBD1. Looked up from germline, CDR1 is SGHNT and CDR2 is YYREEE (reference sequence). J was trimmed by 1 base and V by 3 bases; bases with no gene match: 4. This CDR3 contains 16 residues.

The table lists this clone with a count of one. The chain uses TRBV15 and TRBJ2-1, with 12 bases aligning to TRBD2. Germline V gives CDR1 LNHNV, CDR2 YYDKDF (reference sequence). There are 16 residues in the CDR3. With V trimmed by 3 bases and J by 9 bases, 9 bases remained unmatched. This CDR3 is CATSRVLAGGASEQFF. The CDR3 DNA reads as TGTGCCACCAGCAGGGTCCTAGCGGGGGGGGCCAGTGAGCAGTTCTTC.

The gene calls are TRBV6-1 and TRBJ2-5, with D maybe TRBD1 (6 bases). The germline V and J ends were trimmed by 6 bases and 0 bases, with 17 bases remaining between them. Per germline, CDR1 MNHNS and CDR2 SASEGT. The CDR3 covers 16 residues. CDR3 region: CASREQGGKDQETQYF. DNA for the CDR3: TGTGCCAGCAGGGAACAGGGCGGTAAGGACCAAGAGACCCAGTACTTC.

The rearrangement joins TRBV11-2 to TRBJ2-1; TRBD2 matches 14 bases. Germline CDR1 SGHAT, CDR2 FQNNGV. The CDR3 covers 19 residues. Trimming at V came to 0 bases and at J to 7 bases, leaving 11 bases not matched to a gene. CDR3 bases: TGTGCCAGCAGCTTAGAGGGCAGACTAGCGGGAGGGTTTGATAATGAGCAGTTCTTC. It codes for CASSLEGRLAGGFDNEQFF. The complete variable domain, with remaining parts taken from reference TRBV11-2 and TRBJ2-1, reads EAGVAQSPRYKIIEKRQSVAFWCNPISGHATLYWYQQILGQGPKLLIQFQNNGVVDDSQLPKDRFSAERLKGVDSTLKIQPAKLEDSAVYLCASSLEGRLAGGFDNEQFFGPGTRLTVL.

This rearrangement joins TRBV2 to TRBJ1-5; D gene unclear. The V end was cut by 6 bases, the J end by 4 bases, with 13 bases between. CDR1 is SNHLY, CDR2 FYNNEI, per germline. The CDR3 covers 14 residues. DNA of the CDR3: TGTGCCAGCAGGGGGAGGCCCCCTAATCAGCCCCAGCATTTT. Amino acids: CASRGRPPNQPQHF.

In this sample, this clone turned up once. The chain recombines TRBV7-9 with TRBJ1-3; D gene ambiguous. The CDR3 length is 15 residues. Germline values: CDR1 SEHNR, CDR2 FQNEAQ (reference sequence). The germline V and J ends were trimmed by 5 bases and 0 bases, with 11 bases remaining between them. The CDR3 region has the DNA TGTGCCAGCAGCCCAGCGCTGTTCTCTGGAAACACCATATATTTT. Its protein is CASSPALFSGNTIYF.

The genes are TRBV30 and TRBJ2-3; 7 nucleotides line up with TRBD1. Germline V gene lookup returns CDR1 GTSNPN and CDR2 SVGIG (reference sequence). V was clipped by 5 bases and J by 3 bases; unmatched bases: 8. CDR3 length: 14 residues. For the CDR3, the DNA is TGTGCCTGGGGACAGGAAGGTATAACAGATACGCAGTATTTT. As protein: CAWGQEGITDTQYF.

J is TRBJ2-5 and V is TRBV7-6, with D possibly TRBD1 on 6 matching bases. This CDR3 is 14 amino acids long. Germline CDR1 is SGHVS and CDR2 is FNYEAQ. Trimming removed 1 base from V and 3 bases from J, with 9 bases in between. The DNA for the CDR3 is TGTGCCAGCAGCTTAGTGACAGGAAAAGAGACCCAGTACTTC. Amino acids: CASSLVTGKETQYF.

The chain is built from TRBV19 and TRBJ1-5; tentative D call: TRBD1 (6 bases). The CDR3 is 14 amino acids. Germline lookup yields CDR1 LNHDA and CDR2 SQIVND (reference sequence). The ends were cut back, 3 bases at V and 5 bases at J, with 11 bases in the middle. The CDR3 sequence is CASSMGAGDQPQHF. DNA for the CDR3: TGTGCCAGTAGTATGGGGGCAGGGGATCAGCCCCAGCATTTT.